Following are 11 T cell receptor beta chains from one sample sequenced in a study of cytomegalovirus exposure and HLA in healthy donors (dated by TCRdb to 2016 to 2017). The library relied on the immunoSEQ multiplex PCR assay. The clones in this table, taken by TCRdb from immuneACCESS, are in-frame only. Not every clone is retained; where verified, under half of the shortfall comes from an unresolved V gene, and the cause of the rest is unknown. This sample is represented by some 100,000 clones; about 88% of them were singletons. More than 2% of the sample is taken by the ten largest. Sequencing used PBMCs. These TCRs come from a woman aged 18-29 years in good health and CMV-seronegative.

This clone was detected only a few times. CDR3 DNA: TGTGCCAGCAGAGGGATTAGGGGCTCTGGAAACACCATATATTTT. This encodes CASRGIRGSGNTIYF. V gene TRBV2 combines with J gene TRBJ1-3; D is perhaps TRBD1 (5 bases). Germline V lookup: CDR1 SNHLY, CDR2 FYNNEI. The CDR3 runs 15 residues. V gave up 6 bases and J gave up 0 bases, with 12 bases separating them.

The chain employs TRBV28 and TRBJ2-7; 11 nucleotides line up with TRBD2. V was clipped by 7 bases and J by 11 bases; unmatched bases: 13. CDR3 size: 14 residues. Per the germline V gene, CDR1 is MDHEN and CDR2 is SYDVKM. The CDR3 reads CASKPDLAGGTEYF. CDR3 nucleotide sequence: TGTGCCAGCAAACCCGACTTAGCGGGGGGGACTGAGTACTTC. The variable domain in full, with the rest retrieved from reference TRBV28 and TRBJ2-7, is DVKVTQSSRYLVKRTGEKVFLECVQDMDHENMFWYRQDPGLGLRLIYFSYDVKMKEKGDIPEGYSVSREKKERFSLILESASTNQTSMYLCASKPDLAGGTEYFGPGTRLTVT.

V is TRBV4-3 and J is TRBJ1-2; TRBD1 might be the D (6 bases). V was clipped by 4 bases and J by 4 bases, with 10 bases between them. The CDR3 loop spans 13 amino acids. Germline CDR1 LGHNA, CDR2 YSLEER. DNA for the CDR3: TGCGCCAGCAGCCTGACACAGGGCTATGGCTACACCTTC. Translating it yields CASSLTQGYGYTF.

This chain connects TRBV9 to TRBJ2-2; D is perhaps TRBD1 (5 bases). CDR3 length equals 11 residues. Trimming took 4 bases from V and 8 from J, leaving 6 bases between them. Per germline, CDR1 SGDLS and CDR2 YYNGEE. CDR3 sequence: CASSSGGELFF. The CDR3 DNA is TGTGCCAGCAGCTCAGGGGGGGAGCTGTTTTTT.

This clone was seen more than once but under ten times. One junction end does not reproduce the germline sequence, and a read error may be involved. The rearrangement links TRBV28 to TRBJ1-2; 7 nucleotides agree with TRBD1. The germline V gene has CDR1 MDHEN and CDR2 SYDVKM. The CDR3 consists of 16 residues. The CDR3 DNA is TGTGCCTGCAGGGGGTTTGGCGGGGAGCTAGTATATGGCTACACCTTC. Translating it yields CACRGFGGELVYGYTF.

The rearrangement uses TRBV20-1 and TRBJ2-7; D may be TRBD2 (5 bases). The CDR3 consists of 10 residues. V lost 5 bases, J lost 6 bases, and 8 bases lay in between. Germline CDR1 DFQATT, CDR2 SNEGSKA (reference sequence). The CDR3 loop reads CSALGSEQYF. CDR3 bases: TGCAGTGCTTTAGGGAGCGAGCAGTACTTC.

The chain carries TRBV28 and TRBJ1-1, with unresolved D. This CDR3 has 16 amino acids. V lost 5 bases and J lost 1, with 17 bases in between. From germline, CDR1 is MDHEN and CDR2 SYDVKM. The CDR3 bases are TGTGCCAGCAGTCCAGCGGGTGTGGGTGCGAACACTGAAGCTTTCTTT. Translated, it gives CASSPAGVGANTEAFF.

The rearrangement joins TRBV29-1 to TRBJ2-2; no definite D call. Germline CDR1 reads SQVTM; CDR2 reads ANQGSEA. The CDR3 contains 12 residues. Trimming removed 2 bases at V and 4 bases at J, with 5 bases between. The chain's CDR3 is CSVEWATGELFF. The CDR3, as DNA: TGCAGCGTTGAATGGGCCACCGGGGAGCTGTTTTTT.

The V gene is TRBV15, the J gene TRBJ1-2, with TRBD1 matching over 7 bases. V was pared by 0 bases and J by 8 bases, with 6 bases of the junction left unmatched. The germline V gene has CDR1 LNHNV and CDR2 YYDKDF (reference sequence). CDR3 length equals 14 residues. The CDR3 region is CATSRDRQGGGYTF. CDR3 coding DNA: TGTGCCACCAGCAGAGACCGACAGGGCGGAGGCTACACCTTC. Combining the CDR3 with reference TRBV15 and TRBJ1-2 gives the whole variable domain DAMVIQNPRYQVTQFGKPVTLSCSQTLNHNVMYWYQQKSSQAPKLLFHYYDKDFNNEADTPDNFQSRRPNTSFCFLDIRSPGLGDTAMYLCATSRDRQGGGYTFGSGTRLTVV.

The V gene is TRBV2, the J gene TRBJ1-1; unclear D gene. The CDR3 totals 12 residues. Deletions cut 3 bases from V and 2 bases from J, with 4 bases between. Per germline, CDR1 SNHLY and CDR2 FYNNEI. CDR3 nucleotide sequence: TGTGCCAGCAGTGATAGAAACACTGAAGCTTTCTTT. Amino acid sequence: CASSDRNTEAFF.

Notes on this clone: One junction end does not reproduce the germline sequence, and a read error may be involved. The V and J genes are TRBV11-2 and TRBJ2-3, with 11 bases lining up with TRBD2. There are 11 residues in the CDR3. Germline values: CDR1 SGHAT, CDR2 FQNNGV. The CDR3 DNA sequence: TGTGCCAGCAGCTCTACTAGCGGGAGAGAATTT. Residues: CASSSTSGREF.